Presented here are 6 T cell receptor beta chains from one specimen sequenced in a study of beta chain features in type 1 diabetes. The investigators reverse transcribed all of the isolated RNA, so they sequenced expressed TCRB transcripts. Sequencing used immunoSEQ multiplex PCR; TCRdb keeps in-frame clones, though not all of them. Of 300,000 to 400,000 clones in the sample, roughly 8% were seen once. The sequencing input was central memory CD4+ T cells from blood. The receptors were sampled from a woman younger than 30 in good health.

The chain is built from TRBV7-2 and TRBJ2-7, with TRBD1 as a possible D gene (5 bases). The germline V and J ends were trimmed by 6 bases and 0 bases, with 15 bases remaining between them. Looked up from germline, CDR1 is SGHTA and CDR2 is FQGNSA. The CDR3 has 15 amino acids. CDR3 sequence (DNA): TGTGCCAGCAGTCGCGATACAGGCATCTCCTACGAGCAGTACTTC. Protein: CASSRDTGISYEQYF. Full variable domain (remainder filled in from reference TRBV7-2 and TRBJ2-7): GAGVSQSPSNKVTEKGKDVELRCDPISGHTALYWYRQSLGQGLEFLIYFQGNSAPDKSGLPSDRFSAERTGGSVSTLTIQRTQQEDSAVYLCASSRDTGISYEQYFGPGTRLTVT.

The gene calls are TRBV5-1 and TRBJ2-3, with no clear D. The germline gives CDR1 SGHRS, CDR2 YFSETQ. This CDR3 is built from 15 residues. V lost 4 bases and J 2 bases, leaving 14 bases between the germline ends. The CDR3 DNA reads TGCGCCAGCAGCCAAGACTCTACGTACACAGATACGCAGTATTTT. This codes for CASSQDSTYTDTQYF.

The chain employs TRBV5-1 and TRBJ1-4; D remains ambiguous. The CDR3 consists of 13 residues. Germline V lookup: CDR1 SGHRS, CDR2 YFSETQ. The V end lost 5 bases, the J end lost 8 bases, and 13 bases lay between the germline ends. Here the CDR3 reads CASSSENGEKLFF. As DNA, the CDR3 is TGCGCCAGCAGTAGCGAAAATGGGGAAAAACTGTTTTTT.

This clone was detected only a few times. The V gene is TRBV29-1, the J gene TRBJ2-3; the match to TRBD1 covers 7 bases. After removal of 7 bases from V and 3 bases from J, the junction contained 10 bases not matched to a gene. The CDR3 extends over 14 amino acids. In germline, CDR1 is SQVTM, CDR2 ANQGSEA. The CDR3 coding sequence is TGCAGCGCCAACAGGGGTTCCGTGACAGATACGCAGTATTTT. It encodes CSANRGSVTDTQYF.

This clone was observed many times. The rearrangement uses TRBV7-9 and TRBJ1-4, with unresolved D. Looked up from germline, CDR1 is SEHNR and CDR2 is FQNEAQ (reference sequence). The ends were cut back, 5 bases at V and 0 bases at J, with 22 bases in the middle. This CDR3 has 19 amino acids. In DNA form, the CDR3 reads TGTGCCAGCAGCCCTAGGCGGGCTGTGGGAATTGCAACTAATGAAAAACTGTTTTTT. Translation: CASSPRRAVGIATNEKLFF.

This clone turned up a few times. The chain recombines TRBV10-3 with TRBJ2-3, with 7 bases identical to TRBD1. The CDR3 covers 16 residues. Germline lookup yields CDR1 ENHRY and CDR2 SYGVKD. J gave up 6 bases and V 4 bases, and 13 bases lay outside the gene matches. The CDR3 DNA follows: TGTGCCATCAGTGCGGTCATACAGTTACAGGGGGATACGCAGTATTTT. Protein product: CAISAVIQLQGDTQYF.